The TCR beta chain under discussion was sequenced for a study of CD8+ T cells in alopecia areata. J was trimmed by 1 base and V by 0 bases; bases with no gene match: 2. This CDR3 has 15 amino acids. Germline CDR1 reads LGHNA; CDR2 reads YNFKEQ. Treatment given: oral pan-JAK inhibitor, 5-10 mg twice daily. In its sample, this clone was seen a few times. Investigators isolated RNA and reverse transcribed it into cDNA to act as the sequencing template. TCRdb's copy holds only in-frame clones and misses some; the assay was immunoSEQ multiplex PCR. Among 80,000 to 100,000 clones listed, roughly two fifths were seen once.

The source material was CD8+ T cells sorted from blood, sampled at week 24, from a patient treated with tofacitinib. The chain recombines TRBV4-2 with TRBJ2-7; the match to TRBD2 covers 8 bases. The source is a human donor with alopecia areata. The CDR3 bases are TGTGCCAGCAGCCAAGAGGAGCGGGAGTCCTACGAGCAGTACTTC. Translated, it gives CASSQEERESYEQYF.